The entry below describes one T cell receptor beta chain. Original methodology: Nucleated cell number was recorded as an estimate derived from reference gene primer amplification. Clones were read by immunoSEQ multiplex PCR, and TCRdb kept only the in-frame ones, dropping some. The V and J calls and clone size come from that table; D and trimming were worked out from the DNA. The data show a few hundred thousand clones, roughly 88% seen once. This CDR3 has 15 residues. With V trimmed by 6 bases and J by 5 bases, 10 bases remained unmatched. CDR1 and CDR2 (germline): MNHEY, SMNVEV (reference sequence). Enrolment of Seattle patients took place during active infection, and they were followed longitudinally. The data belong to a study of blood T cell repertoires in COVID-19. The overall study: Samples of COVID-19 (acute and convalescent) were obtained from the United States, Italy and Spain. T cells, B-cell-depleted T cells, or PBMCs supplied cDNA or gDNA.

This receptor was taken from a human donor with COVID-19, enrolled during active disease. The donor label of this sample is uncertain. The rearrangement uses TRBV27 and TRBJ1-5; 7 bases are a match to TRBD1. Sequenced sample: peripheral blood. The CDR3 coding sequence is TGTGCCAGCAGACCCTGGGACAGTGGGGATCAGCCCCAGCATTTT. Amino acid sequence: CASRPWDSGDQPQHF.